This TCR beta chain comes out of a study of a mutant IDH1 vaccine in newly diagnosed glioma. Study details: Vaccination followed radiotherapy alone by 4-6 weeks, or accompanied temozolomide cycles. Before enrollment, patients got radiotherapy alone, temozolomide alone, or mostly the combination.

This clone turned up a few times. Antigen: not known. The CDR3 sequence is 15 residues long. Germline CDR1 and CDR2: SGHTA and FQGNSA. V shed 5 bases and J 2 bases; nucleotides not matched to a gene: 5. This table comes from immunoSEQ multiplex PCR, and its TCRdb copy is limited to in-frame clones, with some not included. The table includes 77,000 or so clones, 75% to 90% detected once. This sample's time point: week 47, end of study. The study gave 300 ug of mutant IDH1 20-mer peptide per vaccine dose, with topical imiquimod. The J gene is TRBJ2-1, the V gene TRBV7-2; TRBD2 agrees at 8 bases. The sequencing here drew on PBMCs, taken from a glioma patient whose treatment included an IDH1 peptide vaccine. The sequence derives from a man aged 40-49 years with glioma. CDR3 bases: TGTGCCAGCAGCCCAATTAGCGGGGCCTACAATGAGCAGTTCTTC. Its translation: CASSPISGAYNEQFF.